This T cell receptor (beta chain) was captured by sequencing in a study of CD4+ T cells in melanoma. General study results and limits: CD8+ T cell, macrophage and B cell function reportedly correlated with neoantigen-specific CD4+ T cells.

Concerning this clone: Its target is unknown.

TCRdb's table, derived via immunoSEQ multiplex PCR, lists solely in-frame clones and lacks some. Of about 8,900 clones in the sample, under 75% were seen once. The CDR3 runs 16 residues. The germline CDR1 and CDR2 sequences are PRHDT and FYEKMQ (reference sequence). Trimming stripped 0 bases from V and 2 bases from J, with 10 bases between. The sequence was collected from a human donor with melanoma. This chain uses TRBV13 with TRBJ1-4; TRBD1 is a possible D gene (6 bases). Sequences were obtained from cells from a culture (not recorded whether cultured in vitro). CDR3 in amino acids: CASSLGQGRTNEKLFF. The CDR3 nucleotides read TGTGCCAGCAGCTTAGGACAGGGCAGGACTAATGAAAAACTGTTTTTT.